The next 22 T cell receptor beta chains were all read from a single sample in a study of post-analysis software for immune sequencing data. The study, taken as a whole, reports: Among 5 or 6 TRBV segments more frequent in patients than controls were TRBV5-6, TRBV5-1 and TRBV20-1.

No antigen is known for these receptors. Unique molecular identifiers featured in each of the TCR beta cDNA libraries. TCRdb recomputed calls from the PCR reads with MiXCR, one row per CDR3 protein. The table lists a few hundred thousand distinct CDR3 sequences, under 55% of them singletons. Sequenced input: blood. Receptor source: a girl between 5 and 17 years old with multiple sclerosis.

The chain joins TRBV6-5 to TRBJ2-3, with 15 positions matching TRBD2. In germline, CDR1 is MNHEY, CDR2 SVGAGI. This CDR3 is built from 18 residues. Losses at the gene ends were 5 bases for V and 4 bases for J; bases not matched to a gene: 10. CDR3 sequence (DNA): TGTGCCAGCAGTCACGGAGGACTAGCGGGAGGGGTTGCAGATACGCAGTATTTT. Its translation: CASSHGGLAGGVADTQYF.

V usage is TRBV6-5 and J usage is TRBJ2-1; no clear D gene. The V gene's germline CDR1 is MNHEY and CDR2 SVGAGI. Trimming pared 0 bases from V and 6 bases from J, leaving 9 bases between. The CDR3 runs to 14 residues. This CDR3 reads CASSYSGRGNEQFF. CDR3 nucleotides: TGTGCCAGCAGTTACTCCGGGCGCGGCAATGAGCAGTTCTTC.

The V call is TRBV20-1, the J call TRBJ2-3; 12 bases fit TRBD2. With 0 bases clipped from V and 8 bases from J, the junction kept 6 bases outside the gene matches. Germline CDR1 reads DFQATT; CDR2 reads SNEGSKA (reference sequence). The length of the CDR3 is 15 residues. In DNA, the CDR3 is TGCAGTGCTAGAGATCCGACTAGCGGGAGAGGTACGCAGTATTTT. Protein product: CSARDPTSGRGTQYF.

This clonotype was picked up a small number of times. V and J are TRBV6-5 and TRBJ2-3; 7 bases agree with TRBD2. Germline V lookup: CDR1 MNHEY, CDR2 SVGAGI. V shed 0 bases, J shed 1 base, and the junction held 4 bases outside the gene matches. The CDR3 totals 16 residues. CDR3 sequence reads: CASSYSRTSGTDTQYF. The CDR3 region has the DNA TGTGCCAGCAGTTACTCTCGAACTAGCGGCACAGATACGCAGTATTTT.

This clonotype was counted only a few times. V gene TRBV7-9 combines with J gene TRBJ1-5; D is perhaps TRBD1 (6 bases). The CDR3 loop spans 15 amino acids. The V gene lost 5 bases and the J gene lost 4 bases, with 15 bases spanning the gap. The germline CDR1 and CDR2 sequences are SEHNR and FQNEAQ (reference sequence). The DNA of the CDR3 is TGTGCCAGCAGCCCCGACGCGGGGGCTAATCAGCCCCAGCATTTT. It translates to CASSPDAGANQPQHF.

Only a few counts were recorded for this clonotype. CDR3 protein: CASSQETRQGNEKLFF. The CDR3 coding sequence is TGTGCCAGCAGCCAAGAGACGAGACAGGGAAACGAAAAACTGTTTTTT. V is TRBV4-2 and J is TRBJ1-4, with TRBD1 identical over 7 bases. From germline, CDR1 is LGHNA and CDR2 YNFKEQ. The CDR3 spans 16 residues. Trimming took 0 bases from V and 8 from J; bases not matched to a gene: 9.

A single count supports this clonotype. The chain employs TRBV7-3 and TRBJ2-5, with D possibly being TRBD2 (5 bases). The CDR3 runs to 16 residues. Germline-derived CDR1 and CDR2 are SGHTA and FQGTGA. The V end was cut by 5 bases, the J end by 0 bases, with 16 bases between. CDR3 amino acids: CASSPNSATNQETQYF. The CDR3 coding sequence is TGTGCCAGCAGCCCCAATAGCGCGACCAACCAAGAGACCCAGTACTTC.

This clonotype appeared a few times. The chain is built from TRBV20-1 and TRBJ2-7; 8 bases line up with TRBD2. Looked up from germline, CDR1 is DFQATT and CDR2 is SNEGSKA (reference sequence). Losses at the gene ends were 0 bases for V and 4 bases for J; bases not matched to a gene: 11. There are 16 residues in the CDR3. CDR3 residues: CSARDWEAGASYEQYF. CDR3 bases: TGCAGTGCTAGAGATTGGGAAGCGGGAGCTTCGTACGAGCAGTACTTC.

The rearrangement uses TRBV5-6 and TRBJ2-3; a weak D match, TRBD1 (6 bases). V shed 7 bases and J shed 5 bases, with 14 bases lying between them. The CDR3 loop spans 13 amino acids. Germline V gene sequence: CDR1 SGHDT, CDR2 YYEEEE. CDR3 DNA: TGTGCCAGCGAATTTGGGACACAAGATACGCAGTATTTT. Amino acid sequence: CASEFGTQDTQYF.

CDR3 amino acids: CASMREGQGVYNEQFF. CDR3 nucleotide sequence: TGTGCCAGCATGCGGGAGGGCCAAGGGGTGTACAATGAGCAGTTCTTC. This chain connects TRBV5-4 to TRBJ2-1; 9 bases match TRBD2. The CDR3 spans 16 residues. V lost 6 bases to trimming and J lost 4 bases; unmatched junction nucleotides: 11. Germline CDR1 is SGHNT and CDR2 is YYREEE (reference sequence).

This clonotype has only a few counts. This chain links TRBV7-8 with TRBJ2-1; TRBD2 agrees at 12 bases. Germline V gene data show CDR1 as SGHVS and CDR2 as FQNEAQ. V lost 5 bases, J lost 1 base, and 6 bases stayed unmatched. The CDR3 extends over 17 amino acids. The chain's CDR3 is CASSPTSGRGSYNEQFF. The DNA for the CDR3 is TGTGCCAGCAGCCCGACTAGCGGGAGAGGATCCTACAATGAGCAGTTCTTC.

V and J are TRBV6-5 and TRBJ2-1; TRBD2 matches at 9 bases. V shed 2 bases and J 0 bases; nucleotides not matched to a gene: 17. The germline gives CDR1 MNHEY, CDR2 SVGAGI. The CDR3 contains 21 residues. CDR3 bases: TGTGCCAGCAGTTACCCTTTAGCGGGAGAAGGGCAAGGGGGCTCCTACAATGAGCAGTTCTTC. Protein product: CASSYPLAGEGQGGSYNEQFF.

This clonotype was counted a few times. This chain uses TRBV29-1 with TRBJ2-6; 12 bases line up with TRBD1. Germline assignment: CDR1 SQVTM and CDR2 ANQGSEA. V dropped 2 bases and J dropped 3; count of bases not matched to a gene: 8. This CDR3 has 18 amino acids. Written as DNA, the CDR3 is TGCAGCGTTGAATTCCGGGACAGGGGGCAAGGTGGGGCCAACGTCCTGACTTTC. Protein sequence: CSVEFRDRGQGGANVLTF. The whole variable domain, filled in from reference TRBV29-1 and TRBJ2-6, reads SAVISQKPSRDICQRGTSLTIQCQVDSQVTMMFWYRQQPGQSLTLIATANQGSEATYESGFVIDKFPISRPNLTFSTLTVSNMSPEDSSIYLCSVEFRDRGQGGANVLTFGAGSRLTVL.

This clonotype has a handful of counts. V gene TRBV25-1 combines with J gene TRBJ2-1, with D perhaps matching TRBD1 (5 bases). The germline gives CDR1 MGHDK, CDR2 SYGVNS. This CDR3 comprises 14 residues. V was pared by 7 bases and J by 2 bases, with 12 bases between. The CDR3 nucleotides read TGTGCCAGCACCCTCCAGGGCCCCTACAATGAGCAGTTCTTC. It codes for CASTLQGPYNEQFF.

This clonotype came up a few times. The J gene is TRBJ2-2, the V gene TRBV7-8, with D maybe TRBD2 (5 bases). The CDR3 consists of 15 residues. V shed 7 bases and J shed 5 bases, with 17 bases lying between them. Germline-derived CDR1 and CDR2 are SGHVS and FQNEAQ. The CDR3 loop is CASTRSPGKTGELFF. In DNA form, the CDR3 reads TGTGCCAGCACCCGATCTCCGGGAAAGACCGGGGAGCTGTTTTTT.

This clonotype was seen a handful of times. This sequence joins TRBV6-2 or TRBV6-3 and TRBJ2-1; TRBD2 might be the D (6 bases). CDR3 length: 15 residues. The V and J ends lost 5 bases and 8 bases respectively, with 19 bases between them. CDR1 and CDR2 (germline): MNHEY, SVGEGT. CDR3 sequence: CASSPSSVFSHEQFF. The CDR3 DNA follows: TGTGCCAGCAGTCCCTCTAGCGTCTTCTCCCATGAGCAGTTCTTC.

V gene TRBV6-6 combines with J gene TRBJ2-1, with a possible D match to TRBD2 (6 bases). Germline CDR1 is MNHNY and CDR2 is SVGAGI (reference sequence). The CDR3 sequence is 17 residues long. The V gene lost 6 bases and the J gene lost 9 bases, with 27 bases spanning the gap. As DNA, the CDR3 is TGTGCCAGCAGAAAAGGTGTAGCGGACTTCAGGACCCCTGAGCAGTTCTTC. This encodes CASRKGVADFRTPEQFF.

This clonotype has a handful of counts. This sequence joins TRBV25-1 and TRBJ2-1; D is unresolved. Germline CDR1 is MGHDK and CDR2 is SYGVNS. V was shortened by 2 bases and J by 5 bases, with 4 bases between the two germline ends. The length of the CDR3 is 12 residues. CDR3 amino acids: CASSERNNEQFF. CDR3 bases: TGTGCCAGCAGTGAACGAAACAATGAGCAGTTCTTC. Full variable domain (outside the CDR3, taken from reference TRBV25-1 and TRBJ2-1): EADIYQTPRYLVIGTGKKITLECSQTMGHDKMYWYQQDPGMELHLIHYSYGVNSTEKGDLSSESTVSRIRTEHFPLTLESARPSHTSQYLCASSERNNEQFFGPGTRLTVL.

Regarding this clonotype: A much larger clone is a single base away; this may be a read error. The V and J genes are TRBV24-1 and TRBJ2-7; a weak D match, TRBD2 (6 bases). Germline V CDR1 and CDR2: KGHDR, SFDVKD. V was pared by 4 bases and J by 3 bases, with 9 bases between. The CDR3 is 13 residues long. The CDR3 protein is CATSEVGGYEQYF. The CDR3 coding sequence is TGTGCCACCAGTGAAGTGGGAGGCTACGAGCAGTACTTC.

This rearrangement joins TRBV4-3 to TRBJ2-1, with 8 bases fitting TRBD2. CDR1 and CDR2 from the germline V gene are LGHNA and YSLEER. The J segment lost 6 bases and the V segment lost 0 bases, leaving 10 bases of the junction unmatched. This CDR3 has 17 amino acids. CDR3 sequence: CASSQEKLAELCNEQFF. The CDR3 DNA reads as TGCGCCAGCAGCCAAGAGAAACTAGCGGAGCTATGCAATGAGCAGTTCTTC.

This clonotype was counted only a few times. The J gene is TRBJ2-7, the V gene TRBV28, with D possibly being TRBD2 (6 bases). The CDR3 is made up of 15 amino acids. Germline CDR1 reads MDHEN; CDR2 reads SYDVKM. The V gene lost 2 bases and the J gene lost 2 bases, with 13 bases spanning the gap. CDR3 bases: TGTGCCAGCAGTTTAGCCGGGAGTACCCCCTACGAGCAGTACTTC. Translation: CASSLAGSTPYEQYF.

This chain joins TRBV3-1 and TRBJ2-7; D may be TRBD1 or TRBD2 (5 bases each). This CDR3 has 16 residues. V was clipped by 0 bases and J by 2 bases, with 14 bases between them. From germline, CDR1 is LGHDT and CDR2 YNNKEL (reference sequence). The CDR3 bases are TGTGCCAGCAGCCAAGAACGGGACCCAAAGACCTACGAGCAGTACTTC. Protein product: CASSQERDPKTYEQYF.